This TCR beta chain was recorded in a study of blood T cells in healthy people across ages. Through a sample-barcoded 5' primer and a J-beta primer mix, a second PCR was run for roughly 6 to 11 cycles. TCRdb re-derived calls from the 5' RACE reads in MiXCR, one entry per CDR3 protein. The sample holds around 990,000 distinct CDR3 sequences; roughly a quarter are singletons and the top ten take 0.65% to 0.95%. The same data also contributed to another study, on T cells of mothers and their children.

The receptor comes from a girl aged 2-15 years in good health. The sequencing sample was made of blood.

The CDR3 region has the DNA TGCAGTGCTACGACAGGGAATTGGGGCAATGAGCAGTTCTTC. It translates to CSATTGNWGNEQFF. The rearrangement uses TRBV20-1 and TRBJ2-1; 7 nucleotides match TRBD1. Germline values: CDR1 DFQATT, CDR2 SNEGSKA (reference sequence). The CDR3 covers 14 residues. Trimming at V came to 4 bases and at J to 6 bases, leaving 9 bases not matched to a gene.